The rows below give T cell receptor beta chains drawn from one sample of a study of Ad26.COV2.S vaccination and SARS-CoV-2 variants. Clones were read by immunoSEQ multiplex PCR, and TCRdb kept only the in-frame ones, dropping some. The sample carries about 440,000 clones, about nine tenths recorded once. The input for sequencing was peripheral blood, taken in a trial of Ad26.COV2.S vaccine versus placebo. The receptors stem from a person between 18 and 60 years old who received the Ad26.COV2.S COVID-19 vaccine or a placebo. The conserved cysteine and the conserved F or W are not part of the CDR3 here. The order of the fields is V gene, clone size, CDR3 protein. Not all rows give a size; the values are once, few, many and, for expanded clones, a class.

v_call: TRBV6-2/TRBV6-3; clone_size: few; cdr3_aa: ASSHGGGEQY
v_call: TRBV19; clone_size: .; cdr3_aa: ASSISGANTGELF
v_call: TRBV27; clone_size: .; cdr3_aa: ASSWTGGLPDTQY
v_call: TRBV11-2; clone_size: .; cdr3_aa: ASSLEEGLPYNEQF
v_call: TRBV3-1/TRBV3-2; clone_size: .; cdr3_aa: ASRLDPSGNTIY
v_call: TRBV27; clone_size: once; cdr3_aa: ASSVGPGYGYT
v_call: TRBV18; clone_size: .; cdr3_aa: ASSPGTDPNYGYT
v_call: TRBV4-2; clone_size: .; cdr3_aa: ASSTPGTSAYEQY
v_call: TRBV4-1; clone_size: .; cdr3_aa: ASSQDRGSNQPQH
v_call: TRBV18; clone_size: .; cdr3_aa: ASSPGTNYNQPQH
v_call: TRBV29-1; clone_size: .; cdr3_aa: SVELGGNGYT
v_call: TRBV19; clone_size: .; cdr3_aa: ASSIGQGARNQPQH
v_call: TRBV27; clone_size: once; cdr3_aa: ASSSLPTSSYNSPLH
v_call: TRBV4-1; clone_size: once; cdr3_aa: ASSLDRDGELF
v_call: TRBV7-3; clone_size: .; cdr3_aa: ASSSYPTSGSTDTQY
v_call: TRBV19; clone_size: once; cdr3_aa: ASRLYNEQF
v_call: TRBV24-1; clone_size: .; cdr3_aa: ATTSQGAANEKLF
v_call: TRBV10-1; clone_size: few; cdr3_aa: ARAGVMGTEAF
v_call: TRBV5-1; clone_size: once; cdr3_aa: ASSVSGSYEQY
v_call: TRBV18; clone_size: .; cdr3_aa: ASSPTLGGGELF
v_call: TRBV5-6; clone_size: .; cdr3_aa: ASSSGWRADYSNQPQH
v_call: TRBV7-2; clone_size: .; cdr3_aa: ASSLVSGRGEYNSPLH
v_call: TRBV4-2; clone_size: .; cdr3_aa: ASSQVERSTDTQY
v_call: TRBV5-1; clone_size: .; cdr3_aa: ASSLGQTGNTIY
v_call: TRBV5-3; clone_size: .; cdr3_aa: ARRPGEAYNEQF
v_call: TRBV24-1; clone_size: .; cdr3_aa: ASSGGSYNEQF
v_call: TRBV7-2; clone_size: .; cdr3_aa: ASSPHTTSGTGELF
v_call: TRBV7-2; clone_size: .; cdr3_aa: ASSSLIAHQETQY
v_call: TRBV3-1/TRBV3-2; clone_size: .; cdr3_aa: ASSQSRAATTNYGYT
v_call: TRBV2; clone_size: .; cdr3_aa: ASSGESLHAGELF
v_call: TRBV11-2; clone_size: .; cdr3_aa: ASSLVPIDRVTKNIQY
v_call: TRBV9; clone_size: .; cdr3_aa: ASSAPPAGELF
v_call: TRBV6-2/TRBV6-3; clone_size: .; cdr3_aa: ASSFLGTSGSRKEQY
v_call: TRBV7-8; clone_size: .; cdr3_aa: ASSLPMTRTYEQY
v_call: TRBV5-1; clone_size: .; cdr3_aa: ASSLDGGGSTDTQY
v_call: TRBV15; clone_size: once; cdr3_aa: ATSRDARPSGMDKLF
v_call: TRBV7-6; clone_size: .; cdr3_aa: ASSLMRRETQY
v_call: TRBV7-9; clone_size: once; cdr3_aa: ASSFLREKYNEQF
v_call: TRBV6-2/TRBV6-3; clone_size: .; cdr3_aa: ASSPTGTNTGELF
v_call: TRBV2; clone_size: .; cdr3_aa: ASSGGLAGGHGELF
v_call: TRBV6-2/TRBV6-3; clone_size: .; cdr3_aa: ASSSALLAQY
v_call: TRBV28; clone_size: .; cdr3_aa: ASSTTPGTGSYGYT
v_call: TRBV9; clone_size: .; cdr3_aa: ASSVGGQGSEQF
v_call: TRBV4-1; clone_size: .; cdr3_aa: ASSQKVAGGLTGELF
v_call: TRBV6-2/TRBV6-3; clone_size: few; cdr3_aa: ASSYPTPDGATETQY
v_call: TRBV6-5; clone_size: .; cdr3_aa: ASGLHISGANVLT
v_call: TRBV6-5; clone_size: .; cdr3_aa: ASSPTTYWGELF
v_call: TRBV10-1; clone_size: .; cdr3_aa: ASSEGQADEQY
v_call: TRBV27; clone_size: .; cdr3_aa: ASSLSDRGKQY
v_call: TRBV23-1; clone_size: .; cdr3_aa: ASSHPDSPSGANVLT
v_call: TRBV5-6; clone_size: .; cdr3_aa: ASSLGTLLQETQY
v_call: TRBV28; clone_size: .; cdr3_aa: ASRPGDRFTF
v_call: TRBV27; clone_size: .; cdr3_aa: ANLTGDNSPLH
v_call: TRBV3-1/TRBV3-2; clone_size: .; cdr3_aa: ASSQFDSDTQY
v_call: TRBV12-3/TRBV12-4; clone_size: .; cdr3_aa: ASSLSSLLEQY
v_call: TRBV7-3; clone_size: .; cdr3_aa: ASSLQGGLAGIEQF